This T cell receptor beta chain was identified during a study of T cell responses to AZD1222 COVID-19 vaccine. Only in-frame clones appear in the TCRdb table, and some are missing; sequencing was by immunoSEQ multiplex PCR. The table has around 130,000 clones, around 90% seen once. Germline CDR1 reads SGHTA; CDR2 reads FQGNSA. The J segment lost 7 bases and the V segment lost 6 bases, leaving 10 bases of the junction unmatched. The CDR3 is 14 amino acids. Sequences were derived from peripheral blood, sampled 28 days after the second AZD1222 dose. The rearrangement joins TRBV7-2 to TRBJ1-1, with TRBD1 matching 8 bases. The TCR comes from an adult who received the AZD1222 COVID-19 vaccine. The CDR3 DNA reads TGTGCCAGCAGACCATCAGGGGGCGCAGGTGAAGCTTTCTTT. It specifies CASRPSGGAGEAFF.